The rows below give T cell receptor beta chains drawn from one sample of a study of T cell responses to AZD1222 COVID-19 vaccine. This table comes from immunoSEQ multiplex PCR, and its TCRdb copy is limited to in-frame clones, with some not included. The table shows 100,000 to 150,000 clones, with more than 80% occurring only once. Sample: peripheral blood, taken on day 0 of AZD1222 vaccination. The receptor source for this set is an adult in good health. Both conserved end residues are part of each CDR3. Each record gives: V gene, D gene, J gene, CDR3 length, CDR3 protein. A D gene is named only where the DNA matches it firmly.

TRBV5-1	-	TRBJ1-2	18	CASSLGARVGYDDYGYTF
TRBV5-8	-	TRBJ2-7	14	CASSPWAGPPEQYF
TRBV19	-	TRBJ2-5	15	CASSNILQGAETQYF
TRBV15	-	TRBJ2-7	13	CATSRDRISEQYF
TRBV4-3	TRBD2	TRBJ2-7	16	CASSQGGTSGVYEQYF
TRBV4-1	-	TRBJ2-7	13	CASSQDGLYEQYF
TRBV19	-	TRBJ1-1	17	CASSPPTAGIQNTEAFF
TRBV3-1/TRBV3-2	TRBD2	TRBJ2-1	20	CASSRVTSGRKRKSYNEQFF
TRBV13	TRBD1	TRBJ2-2	17	CASSPSWTGPNTGELFF
TRBV12-3/TRBV12-4	-	TRBJ2-1	13	CASSLDPGNEQFF
TRBV19	-	TRBJ1-2	14	CASSRGGGGYGYTF